These 5 T cell receptor beta chains originate from one sample sequenced in a study of T cell responses to AZD1222 COVID-19 vaccine. Sequencing was performed with immunoSEQ multiplex PCR; in TCRdb, only in-frame clones are kept and a portion is missing. The sample records 99,000 or so clones, 82% being singletons. The starting material was peripheral blood, obtained on day 0 of AZD1222 vaccination. Receptors originate from an adult in good health.

The chain uses TRBV4-3 and TRBJ1-5; D unclear. The CDR3 contains 15 residues. Trimming left V 0 bases short and J 4 bases short, with 10 bases between. Germline values: CDR1 LGHNA, CDR2 YSLEER. This CDR3 is CASSQDWSGNQPQHF. CDR3 in DNA: TGCGCCAGCAGCCAAGATTGGTCCGGGAATCAGCCCCAGCATTTT.

Points on this clone: One junction end disagrees with the germline gene, perhaps due to a read error. The genes are TRBV6-1 and TRBJ1-1; weak D call: TRBD1 (6 bases). Germline CDR1 is MNHNS and CDR2 is SASEGT. The CDR3 totals 14 residues. The CDR3 DNA sequence: TGTGCCAGCACTGAAGGGGGTTCGAGAACTGAAGCTTTCTTT. It specifies CASTEGGSRTEAFF.

The chain joins TRBV4-1 to TRBJ1-4; no firm D call. CDR1 is MGHRA and CDR2 is YSYEKL in the germline V gene. The CDR3 is made up of 16 amino acids. V shed 2 bases and J shed 7 bases, with 17 bases lying between them. The CDR3 DNA follows: TGCGCCAGCAGCCAACGCTCCCTGGGCTACACTGAAAAACTGTTTTTT. Encoded protein: CASSQRSLGYTEKLFF.

The V and J genes are TRBV7-2 and TRBJ1-2; perhaps TRBD1 as D (6 bases). CDR3 size: 16 residues. Germline V lookup: CDR1 SGHTA, CDR2 FQGNSA. The germline V and J ends were trimmed by 4 bases and 4 bases, with 19 bases remaining between them. DNA of the CDR3: TGTGCCAGCAGCTCCCGGACGGGGGGCACAGGCTATGGCTACACCTTC. Protein: CASSSRTGGTGYGYTF.

The chain joins TRBV2 to TRBJ1-5; D uncertain. Germline values: CDR1 SNHLY, CDR2 FYNNEI. This CDR3 spans 14 amino acids. Trimming pared 2 bases from V and 6 bases from J, leaving 11 bases between. CDR3 protein: CASSERTEIQPQHF. The CDR3, as DNA: TGTGCCAGCAGTGAAAGGACCGAGATTCAGCCCCAGCATTTT.